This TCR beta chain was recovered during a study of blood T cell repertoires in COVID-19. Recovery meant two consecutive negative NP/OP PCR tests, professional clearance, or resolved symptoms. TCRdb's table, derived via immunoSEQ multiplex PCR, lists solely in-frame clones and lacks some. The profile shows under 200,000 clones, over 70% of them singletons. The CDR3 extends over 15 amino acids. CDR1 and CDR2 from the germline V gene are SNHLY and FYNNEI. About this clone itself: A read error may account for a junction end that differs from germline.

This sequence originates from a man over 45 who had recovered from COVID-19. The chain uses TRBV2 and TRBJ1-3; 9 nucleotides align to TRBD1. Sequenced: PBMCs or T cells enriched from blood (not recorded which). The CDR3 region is CASSEGQGTGNTIYF. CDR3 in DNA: TGTGCCAGCAGCGAAGGACAGGGGACTGGAAACACCATATATTTT.